The clone carrying this T cell receptor beta chain has at least ten counts. Its antigen is unknown. As the template, RNA transcripts were used to amplify TCR beta CDR3 regions. After a first-round RT-PCR with HTBI primers, a second-round multiplex PCR was run. TCRdb ran MiXCR on the multiplex PCR reads and lists one entry per CDR3 protein. This sample has roughly 300,000 distinct CDR3 sequences; 15% to 20% occur once, and the top ten carry 9% to 15%. Excluded: other autoimmune disease, uncontrolled infection, pregnancy or lactation. The diagnosis was founded upon clinical symptoms, serum thyroxine, TRAb, thyroid ultrasound and orbital computed tomography. This sample was included in a study of Graves' ophthalmopathy and Graves' hyperthyroidism. Findings of the study overall: Among thyroid clonotypes expanded above 0.001 frequency, most also appeared in blood.

Germline CDR1 is MDHEN and CDR2 is SYDVKM. V was clipped by 6 bases and J by 6 bases; unmatched bases: 8. This CDR3 has 15 amino acids. The chain carries TRBV28 and TRBJ1-2; TRBD1 matches 12 bases. Sequenced material: peripheral blood. The source of this sequence is an adult man with Graves' ophthalmopathy. Here the CDR3 DNA reads TGTGCCAGCAGGGGACAGGGGGCCTTTGTAAATGGCTACACCTTC. The encoded protein is CASRGQGAFVNGYTF.